This T cell receptor beta chain emerged from a study of CD8+ T cells in alopecia areata. The overall study: Oral tofacitinib, 5 to 10 mg twice daily, was given in an open-label trial.

With V trimmed by 6 bases and J by 2 bases, 6 bases remained unmatched. Germline-derived CDR1 and CDR2 are SQVTM and ANQGSEA. The CDR3 length is 13 residues. Documented treatment: oral pan-JAK inhibitor, 5-10 mg twice daily. About this clone itself: Antigen specificity is unknown.

The study, taken as a whole, reports: The study found TCR sharing across patients less clear than in mice, possibly for HLA reasons.

It was cDNA, reverse transcribed from extracted RNA, that served as the sequencing template. Sequencing was performed with immunoSEQ multiplex PCR; in TCRdb, only in-frame clones are kept and a portion is missing. Among under 250,000 clones listed, roughly 66% were seen once. The rearrangement links TRBV29-1 to TRBJ2-7; 8 bases align to TRBD1. The sequencing used CD4+ T cells sorted from blood, collected between weeks 43 and 45, from a patient treated with tofacitinib. The clonotype originates from a human donor with alopecia areata. The CDR3 DNA reads TGCAGCGTCCACGGGACAGGCGCCTACGAGCAGTACTTC. Amino acids: CSVHGTGAYEQYF.